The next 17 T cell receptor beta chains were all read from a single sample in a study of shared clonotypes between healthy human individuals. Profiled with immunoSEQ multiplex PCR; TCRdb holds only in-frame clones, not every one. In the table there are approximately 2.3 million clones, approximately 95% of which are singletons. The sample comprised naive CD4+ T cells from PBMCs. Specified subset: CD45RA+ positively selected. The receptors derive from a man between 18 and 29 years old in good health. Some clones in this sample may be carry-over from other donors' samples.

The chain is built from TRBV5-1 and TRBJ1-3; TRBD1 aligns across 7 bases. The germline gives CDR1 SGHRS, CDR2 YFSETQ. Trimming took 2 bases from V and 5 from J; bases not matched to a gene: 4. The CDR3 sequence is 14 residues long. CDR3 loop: CASSLGGERNTIYF. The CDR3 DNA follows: TGCGCCAGCAGCTTAGGGGGCGAGAGAAACACCATATATTTT.

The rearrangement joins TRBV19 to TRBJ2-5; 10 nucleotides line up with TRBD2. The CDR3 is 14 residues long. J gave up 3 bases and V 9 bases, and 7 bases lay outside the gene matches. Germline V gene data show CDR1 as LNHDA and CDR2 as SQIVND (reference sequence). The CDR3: CASRWTSGEETQYF. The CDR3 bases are TGTGCCAGCCGATGGACTAGCGGTGAAGAGACCCAGTACTTC. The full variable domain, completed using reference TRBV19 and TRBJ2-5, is DGGITQSPKYLFRKEGQNVTLSCEQNLNHDAMYWYRQDPGQGLRLIYYSQIVNDFQKGDIAEGYSVSREKKESFPLTVTSAQKNPTAFYLCASRWTSGEETQYFGPGTRLLVL.

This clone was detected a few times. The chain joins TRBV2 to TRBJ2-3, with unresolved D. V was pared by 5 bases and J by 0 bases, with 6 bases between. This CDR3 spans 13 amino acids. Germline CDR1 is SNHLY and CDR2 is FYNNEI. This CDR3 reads CASSQLSTDTQYF. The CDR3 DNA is TGTGCCAGCAGTCAGCTAAGCACAGATACGCAGTATTTT.

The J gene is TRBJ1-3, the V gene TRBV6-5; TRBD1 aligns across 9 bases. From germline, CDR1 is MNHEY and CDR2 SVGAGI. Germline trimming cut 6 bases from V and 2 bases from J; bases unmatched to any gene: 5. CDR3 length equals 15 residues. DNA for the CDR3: TGTGCCAGCAGGTATACAGGGGGCGCTGGAAACACCATATATTTT. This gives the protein CASRYTGGAGNTIYF.

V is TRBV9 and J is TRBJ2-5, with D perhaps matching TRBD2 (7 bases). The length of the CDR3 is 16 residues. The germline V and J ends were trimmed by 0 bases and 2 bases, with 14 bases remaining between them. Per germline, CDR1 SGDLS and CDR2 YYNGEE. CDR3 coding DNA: TGTGCCAGCAGCGTAGGTTGGGGGGGCGATCAAGAGACCCAGTACTTC. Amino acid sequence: CASSVGWGGDQETQYF.

The CDR3 bases are TGTGCCAGTAGTATCAGGACAGGGGGCGGGCATGGCTACACCTTC. Amino acids: CASSIRTGGGHGYTF. The chain couples TRBV19 to TRBJ1-2, with 11 bases aligning to TRBD1. V lost 3 bases and J lost 6; bases outside the gene matches: 6. This CDR3 is built from 15 residues. From germline, CDR1 is LNHDA and CDR2 SQIVND (reference sequence).

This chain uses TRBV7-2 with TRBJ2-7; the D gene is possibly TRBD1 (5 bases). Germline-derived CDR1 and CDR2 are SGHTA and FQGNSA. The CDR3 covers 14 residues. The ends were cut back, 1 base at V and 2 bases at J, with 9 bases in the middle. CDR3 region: CASSLGLTAYEQYF. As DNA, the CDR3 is TGTGCCAGCAGCTTAGGATTGACAGCCTACGAGCAGTACTTC.

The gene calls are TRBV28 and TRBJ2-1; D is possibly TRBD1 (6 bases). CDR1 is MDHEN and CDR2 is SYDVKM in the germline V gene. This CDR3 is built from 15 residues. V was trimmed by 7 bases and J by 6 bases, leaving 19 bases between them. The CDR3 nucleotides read TGTGCCAGCACCCGCCGATTAGGACAGCTCAATGAGCAGTTCTTC. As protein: CASTRRLGQLNEQFF.

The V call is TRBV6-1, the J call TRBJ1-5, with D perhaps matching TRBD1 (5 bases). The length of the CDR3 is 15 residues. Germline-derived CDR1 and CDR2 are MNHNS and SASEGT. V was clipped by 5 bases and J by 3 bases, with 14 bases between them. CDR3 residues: CASSSFRGNNQPQHF. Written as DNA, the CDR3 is TGTGCCAGCAGTTCGTTTCGGGGGAACAATCAGCCCCAGCATTTT.

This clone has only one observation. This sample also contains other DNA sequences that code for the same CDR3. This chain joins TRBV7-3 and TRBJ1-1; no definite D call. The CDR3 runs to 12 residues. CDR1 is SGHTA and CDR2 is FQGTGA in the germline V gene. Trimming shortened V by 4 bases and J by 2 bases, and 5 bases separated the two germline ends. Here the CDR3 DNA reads TGTGCCAGCAGCTACGGAAACACTGAAGCTTTCTTT. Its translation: CASSYGNTEAFF.

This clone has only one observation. CDR3 bases: TGCGCCAGCAGCTTGAGCGGCCAGGGGGTAAACACCGGGGAGCTGTTTTTT. It specifies CASSLSGQGVNTGELFF. V is TRBV5-1 and J is TRBJ2-2, with 7 bases lining up with TRBD1. The trim removed 1 base at V and 2 bases at J, leaving 8 bases unmatched. The CDR3 covers 17 residues. Per germline, CDR1 SGHRS and CDR2 YFSETQ.

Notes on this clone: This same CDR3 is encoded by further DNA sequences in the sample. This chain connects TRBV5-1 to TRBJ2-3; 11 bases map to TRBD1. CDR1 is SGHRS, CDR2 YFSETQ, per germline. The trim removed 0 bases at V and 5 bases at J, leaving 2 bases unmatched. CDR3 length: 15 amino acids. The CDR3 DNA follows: TGCGCCAGCAGCTTGGCCGGGACAGGGGGAGATACGCAGTATTTT. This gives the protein CASSLAGTGGDTQYF.

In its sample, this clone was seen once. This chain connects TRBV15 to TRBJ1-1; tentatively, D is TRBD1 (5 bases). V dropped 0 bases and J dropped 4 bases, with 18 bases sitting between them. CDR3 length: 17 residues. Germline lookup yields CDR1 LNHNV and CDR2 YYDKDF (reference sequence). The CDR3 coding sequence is TGTGCCACCAGCAGAGAGCCAGGGCTTGGTTTGGGCACTGAAGCTTTCTTT. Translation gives CATSREPGLGLGTEAFF.

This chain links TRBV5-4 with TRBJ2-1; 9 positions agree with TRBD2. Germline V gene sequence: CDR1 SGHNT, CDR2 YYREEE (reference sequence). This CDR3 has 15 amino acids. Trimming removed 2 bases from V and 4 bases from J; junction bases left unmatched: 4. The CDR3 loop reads CASSFLSGRYNEQFF. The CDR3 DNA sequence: TGTGCCAGCAGCTTTCTTAGCGGGAGATACAATGAGCAGTTCTTC.

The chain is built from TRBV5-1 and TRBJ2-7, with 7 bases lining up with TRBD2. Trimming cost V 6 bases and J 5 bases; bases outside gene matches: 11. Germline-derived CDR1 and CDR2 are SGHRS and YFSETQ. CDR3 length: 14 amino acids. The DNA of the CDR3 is TGCGCCAGCAAACGTGATAGCGGGTTCAACGAGCAGTACTTC. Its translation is CASKRDSGFNEQYF.

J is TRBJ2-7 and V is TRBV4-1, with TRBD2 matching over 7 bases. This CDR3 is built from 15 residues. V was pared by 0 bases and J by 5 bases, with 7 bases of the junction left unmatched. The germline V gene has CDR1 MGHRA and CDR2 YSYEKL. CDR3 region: CASSQDVLAVNEQYF. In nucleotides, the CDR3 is TGCGCCAGCAGCCAAGATGTGCTAGCGGTAAACGAGCAGTACTTC.

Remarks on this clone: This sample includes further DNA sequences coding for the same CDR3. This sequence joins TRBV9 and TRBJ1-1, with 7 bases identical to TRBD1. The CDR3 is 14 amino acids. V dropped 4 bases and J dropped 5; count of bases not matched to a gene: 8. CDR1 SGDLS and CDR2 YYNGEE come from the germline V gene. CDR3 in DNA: TGTGCCAGCAGCCCTCAGGGGGGAGGAACTGAAGCTTTCTTT. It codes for CASSPQGGGTEAFF.